The sequence of this TCR beta chain was determined in a study of metastatic and nonmetastatic thyroid tumors. The germline gives CDR1 DFQATT, CDR2 SNEGSKA (reference sequence). The CDR3 contains 14 residues. Trimming removed 3 bases from V and 7 bases from J, with 15 bases in between. This clone showed up many times. MiXCR re-clonotyped the PCR reads for TCRdb. The sample shows around 14,000 clones, less than 30% of them seen only once. Patients underwent thyroid surgery, and none had received any treatment before it. This clonotype was obtained from a female donor with papillary thyroid cancer or a benign thyroid nodule (not recorded which). Some clones in this sample may be carry-over from other donors' samples. The rearrangement links TRBV20-1 to TRBJ2-2, with D maybe TRBD1 (5 bases). The sample consisted of tumor tissue. In nucleotides, the CDR3 is TGCAGTGCTAGTCAGCAGGGCGGCGGCGGGGAGCTGTTTTTT. Protein product: CSASQQGGGGELFF.